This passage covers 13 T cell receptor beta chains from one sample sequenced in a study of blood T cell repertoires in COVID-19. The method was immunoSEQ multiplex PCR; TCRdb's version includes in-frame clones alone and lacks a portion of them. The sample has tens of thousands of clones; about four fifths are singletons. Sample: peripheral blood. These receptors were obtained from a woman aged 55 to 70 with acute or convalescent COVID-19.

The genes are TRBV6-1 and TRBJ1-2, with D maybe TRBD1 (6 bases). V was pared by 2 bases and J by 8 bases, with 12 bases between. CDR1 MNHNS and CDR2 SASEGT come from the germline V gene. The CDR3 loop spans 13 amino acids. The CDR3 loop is CASSENRVGGYTF. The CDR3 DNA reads TGTGCCAGCAGTGAAAACAGGGTTGGAGGCTACACCTTC.

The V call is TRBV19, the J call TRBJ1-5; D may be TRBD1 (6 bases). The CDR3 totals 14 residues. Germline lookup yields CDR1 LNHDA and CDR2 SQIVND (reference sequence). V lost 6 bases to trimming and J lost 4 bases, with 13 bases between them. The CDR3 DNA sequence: TGTGCCAGTAGGGGGACACTTGGGAATCAGCCCCAGCATTTT. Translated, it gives CASRGTLGNQPQHF.

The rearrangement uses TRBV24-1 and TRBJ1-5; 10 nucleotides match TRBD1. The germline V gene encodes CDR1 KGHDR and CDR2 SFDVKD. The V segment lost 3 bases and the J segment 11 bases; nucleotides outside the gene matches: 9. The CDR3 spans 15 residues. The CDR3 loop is CATSDEGQGRGTQHF. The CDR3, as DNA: TGTGCCACCAGTGATGAGGGACAGGGGAGAGGGACCCAGCATTTT.

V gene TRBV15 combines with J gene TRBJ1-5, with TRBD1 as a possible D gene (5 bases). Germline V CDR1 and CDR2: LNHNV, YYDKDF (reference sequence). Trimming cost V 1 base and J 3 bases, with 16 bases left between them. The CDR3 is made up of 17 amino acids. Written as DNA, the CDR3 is TGTGCCACCAGCAGAGCTGGGCGGCAGGGTAACAATCAGCCCCAGCATTTT. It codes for CATSRAGRQGNNQPQHF.

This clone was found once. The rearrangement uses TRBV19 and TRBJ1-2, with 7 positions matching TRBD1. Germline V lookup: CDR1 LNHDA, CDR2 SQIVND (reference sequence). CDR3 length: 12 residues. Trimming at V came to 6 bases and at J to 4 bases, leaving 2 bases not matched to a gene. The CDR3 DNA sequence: TGTGCCAGTAGCAGGACAGGCTATGGCTACACCTTC. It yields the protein CASSRTGYGYTF.

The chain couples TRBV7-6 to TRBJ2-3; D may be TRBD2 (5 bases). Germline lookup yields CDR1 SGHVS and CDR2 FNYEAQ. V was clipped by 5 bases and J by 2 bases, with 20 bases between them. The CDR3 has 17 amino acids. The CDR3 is CASSAPPEEADTDTQYF. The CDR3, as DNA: TGTGCCAGCAGCGCCCCCCCTGAGGAGGCAGACACAGATACGCAGTATTTT.

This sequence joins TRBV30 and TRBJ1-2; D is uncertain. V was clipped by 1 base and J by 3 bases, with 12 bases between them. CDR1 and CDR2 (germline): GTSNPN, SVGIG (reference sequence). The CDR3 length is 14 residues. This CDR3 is CAWSADTYYYGYTF. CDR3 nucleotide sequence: TGTGCCTGGAGTGCTGACACCTATTACTATGGCTACACCTTC.

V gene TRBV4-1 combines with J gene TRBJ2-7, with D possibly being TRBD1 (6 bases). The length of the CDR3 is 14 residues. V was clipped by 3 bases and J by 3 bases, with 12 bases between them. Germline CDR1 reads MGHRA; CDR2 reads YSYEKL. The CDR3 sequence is CASSQGHTLYEQYF. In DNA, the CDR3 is TGCGCCAGCAGCCAGGGACACACTCTCTACGAGCAGTACTTC.

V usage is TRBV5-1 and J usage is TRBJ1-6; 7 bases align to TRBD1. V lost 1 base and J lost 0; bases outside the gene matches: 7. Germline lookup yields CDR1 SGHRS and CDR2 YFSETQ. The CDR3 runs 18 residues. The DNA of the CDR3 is TGCGCCAGCAGCTTGACGGACAGGAGGAGCTCCTATAATTCACCCCTCCACTTT. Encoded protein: CASSLTDRRSSYNSPLHF.

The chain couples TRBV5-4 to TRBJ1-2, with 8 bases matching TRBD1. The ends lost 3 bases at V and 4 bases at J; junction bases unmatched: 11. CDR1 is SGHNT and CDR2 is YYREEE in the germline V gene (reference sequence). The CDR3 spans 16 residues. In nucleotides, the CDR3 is TGTGCCAGCAGCTCATATGCCTACAGGGGGTTCTATGGCTACACCTTC. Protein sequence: CASSSYAYRGFYGYTF.

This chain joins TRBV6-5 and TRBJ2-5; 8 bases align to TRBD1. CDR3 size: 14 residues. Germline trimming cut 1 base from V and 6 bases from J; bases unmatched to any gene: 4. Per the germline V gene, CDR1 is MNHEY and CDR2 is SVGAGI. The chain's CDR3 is CASSYFDRGKTQYF. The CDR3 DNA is TGTGCCAGCAGTTACTTCGACAGGGGAAAGACCCAGTACTTC.

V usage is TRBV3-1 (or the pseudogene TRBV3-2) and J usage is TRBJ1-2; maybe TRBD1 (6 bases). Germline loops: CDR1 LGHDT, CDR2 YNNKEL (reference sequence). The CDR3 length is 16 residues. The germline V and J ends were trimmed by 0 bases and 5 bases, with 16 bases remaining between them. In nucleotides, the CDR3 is TGTGCCAGCAGCCAAGAAGGGGGAGCGGGATCTTATGGCTACACCTTC. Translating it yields CASSQEGGAGSYGYTF.

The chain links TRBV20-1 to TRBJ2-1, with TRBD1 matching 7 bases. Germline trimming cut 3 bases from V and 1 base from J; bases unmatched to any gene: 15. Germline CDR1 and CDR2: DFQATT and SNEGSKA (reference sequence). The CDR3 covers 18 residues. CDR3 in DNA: TGCAGTGCTAGTGAGAGTTTTAGGGGGCATGGGTCCTACAATGAGCAGTTCTTC. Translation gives CSASESFRGHGSYNEQFF.